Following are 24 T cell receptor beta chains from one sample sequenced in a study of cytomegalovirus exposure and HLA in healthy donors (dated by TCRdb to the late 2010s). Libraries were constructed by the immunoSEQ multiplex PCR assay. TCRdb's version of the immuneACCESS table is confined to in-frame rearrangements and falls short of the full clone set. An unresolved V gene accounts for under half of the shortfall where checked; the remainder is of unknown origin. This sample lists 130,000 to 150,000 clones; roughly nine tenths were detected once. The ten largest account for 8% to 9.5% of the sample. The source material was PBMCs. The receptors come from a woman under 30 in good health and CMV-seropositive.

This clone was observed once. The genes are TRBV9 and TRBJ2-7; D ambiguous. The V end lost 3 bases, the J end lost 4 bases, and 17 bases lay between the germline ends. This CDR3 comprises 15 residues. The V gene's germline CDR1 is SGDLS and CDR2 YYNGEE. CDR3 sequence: CASSEAPVGTYEQYF. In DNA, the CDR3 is TGTGCCAGCAGCGAGGCCCCGGTGGGCACGTACGAGCAGTACTTC.

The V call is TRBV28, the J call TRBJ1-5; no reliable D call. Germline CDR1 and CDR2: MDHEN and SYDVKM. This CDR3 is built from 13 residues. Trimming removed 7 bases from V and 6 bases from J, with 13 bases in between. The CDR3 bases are TGTGCCAGCACTACTCCCGGAGGTCAGCCCCAGCATTTT. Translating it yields CASTTPGGQPQHF. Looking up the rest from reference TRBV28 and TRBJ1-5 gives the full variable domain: DVKVTQSSRYLVKRTGEKVFLECVQDMDHENMFWYRQDPGLGLRLIYFSYDVKMKEKGDIPEGYSVSREKKERFSLILESASTNQTSMYLCASTTPGGQPQHFGDGTRLSIL.

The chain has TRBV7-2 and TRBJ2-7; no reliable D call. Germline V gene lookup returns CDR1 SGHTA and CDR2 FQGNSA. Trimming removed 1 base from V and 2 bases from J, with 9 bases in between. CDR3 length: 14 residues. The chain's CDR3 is CASSLVPTAYEQYF. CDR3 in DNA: TGTGCCAGCAGCTTAGTGCCTACCGCCTACGAGCAGTACTTC.

The CDR3 DNA sequence: TGTGCCAGTAGTTCTAGGGAGGGGGATACGCAGTATTTT. Amino acid sequence: CASSSREGDTQYF. The chain joins TRBV19 to TRBJ2-3; TRBD2 matches at 7 bases. Trimming took 5 bases from V and 6 from J; bases not matched to a gene: 5. Germline V lookup: CDR1 LNHDA, CDR2 SQIVND (reference sequence). This CDR3 has 13 residues.

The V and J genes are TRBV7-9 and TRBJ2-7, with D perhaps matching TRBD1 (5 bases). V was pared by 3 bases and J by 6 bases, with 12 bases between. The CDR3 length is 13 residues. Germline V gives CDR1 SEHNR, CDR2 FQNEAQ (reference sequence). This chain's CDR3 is CASSFDSSGEQYF. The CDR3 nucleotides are TGTGCCAGCAGCTTCGACAGCTCGGGCGAGCAGTACTTC.

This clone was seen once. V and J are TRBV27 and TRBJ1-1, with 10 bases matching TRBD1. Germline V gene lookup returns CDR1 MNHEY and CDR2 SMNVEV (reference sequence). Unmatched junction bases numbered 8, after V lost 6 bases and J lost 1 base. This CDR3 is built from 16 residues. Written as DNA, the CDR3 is TGTGCCAGCAGGCCGCGACAGGGGGCAAAGAACACTGAAGCTTTCTTT. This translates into CASRPRQGAKNTEAFF.

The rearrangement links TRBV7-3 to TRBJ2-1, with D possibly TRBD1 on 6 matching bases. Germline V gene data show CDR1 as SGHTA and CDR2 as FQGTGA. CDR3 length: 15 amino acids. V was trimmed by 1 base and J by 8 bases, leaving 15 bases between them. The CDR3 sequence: CASSLNRVDVYEQFF. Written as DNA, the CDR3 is TGTGCCAGCAGCTTAAACAGGGTGGATGTCTATGAGCAGTTCTTC.

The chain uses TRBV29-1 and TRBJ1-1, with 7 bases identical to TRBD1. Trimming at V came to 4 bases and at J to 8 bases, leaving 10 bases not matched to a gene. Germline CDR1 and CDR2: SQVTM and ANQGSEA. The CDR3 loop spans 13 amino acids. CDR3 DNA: TGCAGCGTTGGGGCGTTGACAGGGTCAGAAGCTTTCTTT. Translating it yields CSVGALTGSEAFF.

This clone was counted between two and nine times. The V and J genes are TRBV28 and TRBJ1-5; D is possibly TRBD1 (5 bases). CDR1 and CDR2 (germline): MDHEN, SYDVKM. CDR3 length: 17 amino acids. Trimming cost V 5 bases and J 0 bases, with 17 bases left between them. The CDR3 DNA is TGTGCCAGCAGTCCCCCCCCCAGGGTCCGTAGCAATCAGCCCCAGCATTTT. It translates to CASSPPPRVRSNQPQHF.

CDR3 in DNA: TGTGCCAGCAGAATCTCCAGGGTACTCTCCTACGAGCAGTACTTC. Translation: CASRISRVLSYEQYF. The chain has TRBV13 and TRBJ2-7; weak D call: TRBD1 (5 bases). V was trimmed by 6 bases and J by 0 bases, leaving 15 bases between them. Germline loops: CDR1 PRHDT, CDR2 FYEKMQ (reference sequence). The CDR3 loop spans 15 amino acids.

This chain's CDR3 is CASSLLAGDSYEQYF. For the CDR3, the DNA is TGTGCCAGCAGCCTACTAGCGGGGGACTCCTACGAGCAGTACTTC. This chain links TRBV7-6 with TRBJ2-7, with 11 bases matching TRBD2. The CDR3 runs to 15 residues. Germline assignment: CDR1 SGHVS and CDR2 FNYEAQ. The trim removed 5 bases at V and 0 bases at J, leaving 3 bases unmatched.

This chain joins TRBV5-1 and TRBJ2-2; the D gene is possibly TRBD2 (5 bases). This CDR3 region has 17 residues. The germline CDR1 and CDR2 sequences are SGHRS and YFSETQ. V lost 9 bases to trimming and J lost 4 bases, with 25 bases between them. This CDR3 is CATSDPGVGRFTGELFF. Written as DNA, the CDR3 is TGCGCCACCTCCGACCCCGGGGTAGGTCGATTCACCGGGGAGCTGTTTTTT.

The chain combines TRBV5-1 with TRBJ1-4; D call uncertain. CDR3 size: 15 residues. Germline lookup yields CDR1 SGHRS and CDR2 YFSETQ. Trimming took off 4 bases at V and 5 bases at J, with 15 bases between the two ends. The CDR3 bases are TGCGCCAGCAGCGGTTGGCCTGGGCTGAATGAAAAACTGTTTTTT. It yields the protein CASSGWPGLNEKLFF.

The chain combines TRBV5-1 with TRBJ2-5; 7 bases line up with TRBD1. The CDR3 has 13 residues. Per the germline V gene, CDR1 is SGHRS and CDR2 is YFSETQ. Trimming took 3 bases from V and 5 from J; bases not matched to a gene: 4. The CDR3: CASSSTGQETQYF. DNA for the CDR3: TGCGCCAGCAGCTCGACAGGGCAGGAGACCCAGTACTTC.

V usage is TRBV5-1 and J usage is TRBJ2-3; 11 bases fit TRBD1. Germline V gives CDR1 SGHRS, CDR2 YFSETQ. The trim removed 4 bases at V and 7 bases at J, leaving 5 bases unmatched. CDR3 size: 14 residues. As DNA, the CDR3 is TGCGCCAGCAGCCCGGGACAGGGGGGAAATACGCAGTATTTT. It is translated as CASSPGQGGNTQYF.

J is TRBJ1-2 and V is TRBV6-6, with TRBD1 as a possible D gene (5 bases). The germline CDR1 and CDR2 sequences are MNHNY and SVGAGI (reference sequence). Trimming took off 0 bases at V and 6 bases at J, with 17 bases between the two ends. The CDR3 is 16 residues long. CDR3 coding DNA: TGTGCCAGCAGTTACTCGCAGGTACAGGTTGCGAATGGCTACACCTTC. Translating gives CASSYSQVQVANGYTF.

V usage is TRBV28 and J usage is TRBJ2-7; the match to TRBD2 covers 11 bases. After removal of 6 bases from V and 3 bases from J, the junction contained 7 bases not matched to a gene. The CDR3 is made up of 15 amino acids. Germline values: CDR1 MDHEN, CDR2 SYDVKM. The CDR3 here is CASRLRGLADYEQYF. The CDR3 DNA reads TGTGCCAGCAGACTCCGGGGACTAGCGGACTACGAGCAGTACTTC.

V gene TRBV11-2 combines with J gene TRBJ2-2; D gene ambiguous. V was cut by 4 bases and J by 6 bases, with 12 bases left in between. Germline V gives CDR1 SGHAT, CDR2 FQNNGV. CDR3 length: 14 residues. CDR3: CASSSLTRAGELFF. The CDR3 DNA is TGTGCCAGCAGCTCCCTTACGAGAGCCGGGGAGCTGTTTTTT.

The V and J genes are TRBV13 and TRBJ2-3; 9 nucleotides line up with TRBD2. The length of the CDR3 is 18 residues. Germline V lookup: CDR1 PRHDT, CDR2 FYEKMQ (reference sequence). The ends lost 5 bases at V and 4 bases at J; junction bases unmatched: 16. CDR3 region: CASSPFGRAGGQADTQYF. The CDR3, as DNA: TGTGCCAGCAGCCCCTTCGGACGGGCGGGGGGGCAGGCAGATACGCAGTATTTT.

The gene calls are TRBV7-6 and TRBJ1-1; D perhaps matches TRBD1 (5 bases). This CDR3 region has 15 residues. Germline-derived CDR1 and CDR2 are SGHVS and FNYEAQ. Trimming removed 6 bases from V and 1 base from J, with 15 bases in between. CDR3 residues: CASSWIGAANTEAFF. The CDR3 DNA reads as TGTGCCAGCAGTTGGATAGGGGCCGCGAACACTGAAGCTTTCTTT.

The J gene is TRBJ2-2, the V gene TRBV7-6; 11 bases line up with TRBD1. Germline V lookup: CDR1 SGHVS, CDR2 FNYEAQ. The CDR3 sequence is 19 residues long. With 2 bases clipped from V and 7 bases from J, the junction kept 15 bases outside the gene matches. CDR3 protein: CASSLSLGQGAPVIGELFF. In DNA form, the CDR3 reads TGTGCCAGCAGCTTAAGTCTCGGACAGGGGGCGCCGGTTATCGGGGAGCTGTTTTTT.

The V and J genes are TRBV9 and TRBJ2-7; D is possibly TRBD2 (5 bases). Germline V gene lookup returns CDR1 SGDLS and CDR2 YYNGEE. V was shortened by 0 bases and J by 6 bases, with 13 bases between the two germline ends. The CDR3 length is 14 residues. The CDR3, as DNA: TGTGCCAGCAGCGTAGCTTACGGGGTGGGCGAGCAGTACTTC. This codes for CASSVAYGVGEQYF.

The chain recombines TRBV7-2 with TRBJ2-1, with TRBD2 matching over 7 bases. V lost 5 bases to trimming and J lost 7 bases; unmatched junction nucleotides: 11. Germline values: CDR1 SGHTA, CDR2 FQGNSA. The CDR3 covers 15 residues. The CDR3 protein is CASSQGLVPGNEQFF. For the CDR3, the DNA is TGTGCCAGCAGCCAAGGACTAGTACCAGGGAATGAGCAGTTCTTC. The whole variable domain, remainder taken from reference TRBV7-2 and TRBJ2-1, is GAGVSQSPSNKVTEKGKDVELRCDPISGHTALYWYRQSLGQGLEFLIYFQGNSAPDKSGLPSDRFSAERTGGSVSTLTIQRTQQEDSAVYLCASSQGLVPGNEQFFGPGTRLTVL.

CDR3 protein: CASSYVSGNQPQHF. The CDR3 nucleotides read TGTGCCAGCAGTTACGTATCGGGCAATCAGCCCCAGCATTTT. J is TRBJ1-5 and V is TRBV6-6, with no clear D. V lost 2 bases and J lost 2, with 7 bases in between. The CDR3 runs 14 residues. Per the germline V gene, CDR1 is MNHNY and CDR2 is SVGAGI (reference sequence).